These 17 T cell receptor beta chains originate from one sample sequenced in a study of regulatory T cells in long-lasting Graves disease. Construction of the TCR beta libraries employed iRepertoire HTBI primers in conjunction with Arm-PCR of CDR3 regions. One entry per CDR3 protein results from TCRdb running MiXCR on the multiplex PCR reads. In the table there are about 470,000 distinct CDR3 sequences, less than 25% of which are singletons. As to time point: persistent/refractory GD, antithyroid drugs over 5 years with positive TRAb. Preparation of the TCR library used RNA extracted from PBMCs. Source: peripheral blood mononuclear cells (PBMCs), taken when the disease was refractory, from a patient treated with antithyroid drugs. The receptors were gathered from a female donor with Graves disease.

For this clonotype: The conserved closing phenylalanine or tryptophan is absent in this CDR3, likely reflecting a read error. J is TRBJ1-2 and V is TRBV27; D not certain. Trimming cost V 3 bases and J 3 bases, with 2 bases left between them. This CDR3 is 11 amino acids long. From germline, CDR1 is MNHEY and CDR2 SMNVEV (reference sequence). CDR3 in DNA: TGTGCCAGCAGTTTCGACTATGGCTACACCCTC. It codes for CASSFDYGYTL.

This clonotype was counted only a few times. The rearrangement uses TRBV6-5 and TRBJ1-4; weak D call: TRBD1 (6 bases). The CDR3 extends over 14 amino acids. Looked up from germline, CDR1 is MNHEY and CDR2 is SVGAGI. The V end lost 4 bases, the J end lost 3 bases, and 9 bases lay between the germline ends. This CDR3 reads CASSWGAPNEKLFF. CDR3 DNA: TGTGCCAGCAGTTGGGGGGCACCTAATGAAAAACTGTTTTTT.

J is TRBJ2-1 and V is TRBV2; D might be TRBD2 (6 bases). The CDR3 runs to 15 residues. The germline V and J ends were trimmed by 6 bases and 0 bases, with 12 bases remaining between them. CDR1 SNHLY and CDR2 FYNNEI come from the germline V gene. The CDR3 spells CASRGRESSYNEQFF. CDR3 bases: TGTGCCAGCAGGGGTCGGGAGAGCTCCTACAATGAGCAGTTCTTC.

CDR3 in amino acids: CASSFTRAGDYGYTF. As DNA, the CDR3 is TGTGCCAGCAGTTTTACGAGGGCAGGTGACTATGGCTACACCTTC. The chain has TRBV6-5 and TRBJ1-2; D not resolved. The CDR3 is made up of 15 amino acids. Germline assignment: CDR1 MNHEY and CDR2 SVGAGI. Deletions cut 4 bases from V and 3 bases from J, with 15 bases between.

In this sample, this clonotype turned up many times. The chain is built from TRBV3-1 and TRBJ1-5; maybe TRBD1 (5 bases). The CDR3 loop spans 14 amino acids. The V gene's germline CDR1 is LGHDT and CDR2 YNNKEL (reference sequence). Trimming took off 3 bases at V and 7 bases at J, with 13 bases between the two ends. The CDR3 DNA is TGTGCCAGCAGCCAGGGGCCGGCCGGGCAGCCCCAGCATTTT. Translating it yields CASSQGPAGQPQHF.

The chain combines TRBV4-2 with TRBJ2-2, with 12 bases that match TRBD2. The CDR3 is made up of 20 amino acids. Germline V gene data show CDR1 as LGHNA and CDR2 as YNFKEQ. Trimming took 0 bases from V and 1 from J; bases not matched to a gene: 9. CDR3 nucleotide sequence: TGTGCCAGCAGCCAAGATACGGGGGGACTAGCGGGCAGGAACACCGGGGAGCTGTTTTTT. Protein sequence: CASSQDTGGLAGRNTGELFF.

The CDR3 DNA follows: TGTGCCAGTAGTATGGGGCGAGGGGGGCAGCCCCAGCATTTT. Amino acid sequence: CASSMGRGGQPQHF. The V call is TRBV19, the J call TRBJ1-5, with D perhaps TRBD1 (6 bases). CDR1 and CDR2 (germline): LNHDA, SQIVND (reference sequence). The CDR3 covers 14 residues. Deletions cut 3 bases from V and 7 bases from J, with 13 bases between.

This clonotype has just a few counts. This rearrangement joins TRBV14 to TRBJ2-7; D ambiguous. Germline V gene data show CDR1 as SGHDN and CDR2 as FVKESK. The CDR3 extends over 12 amino acids. V was pared by 8 bases and J by 5 bases, with 13 bases between. The CDR3 coding sequence is TGTGCCAGCGGAAGAGATGCAGACGAGCAGTACTTC. Protein sequence: CASGRDADEQYF.

This clonotype occurred many times. This chain uses TRBV28 with TRBJ1-2; D is ambiguous. This CDR3 has 13 residues. Germline CDR1 reads MDHEN; CDR2 reads SYDVKM. The germline V and J ends were trimmed by 10 bases and 0 bases, with 12 bases remaining between them. The CDR3: CATQTDSNYGYTF. CDR3 bases: TGTGCCACCCAGACGGATTCTAACTATGGCTACACCTTC.

The CDR3 loop is CASSSSESYEQYF. CDR3 nucleotide sequence: TGTGCCAGCAGTTCTAGCGAATCCTACGAGCAGTACTTC. The J gene is TRBJ2-7, the V gene TRBV7-6; perhaps TRBD2 as D (6 bases). V shed 6 bases and J shed 1 base, with 10 bases lying between them. Germline values: CDR1 SGHVS, CDR2 FNYEAQ. The CDR3 is 13 amino acids.

This clonotype was found many times. This chain uses TRBV30 with TRBJ1-2, with D maybe TRBD1 (5 bases). Germline CDR1 and CDR2: GTSNPN and SVGIG (reference sequence). This CDR3 is built from 13 residues. Trimming stripped 2 bases from V and 8 bases from J, with 15 bases between. CDR3 sequence (DNA): TGTGCCTGGAGTCCGGACATCGGGTTCGGCTACACCTTC. Translation: CAWSPDIGFGYTF.

The rearrangement uses TRBV6-2 or TRBV6-3 and TRBJ2-3, with a weak D call TRBD2 (5 bases). The CDR3 length is 14 residues. V was clipped by 5 bases and J by 3 bases, with 12 bases between them. Germline V gives CDR1 MNHEY, CDR2 SVGEGT. As DNA, the CDR3 is TGTGCCAGCAGTCGGGCAAGGGAGACAGATACGCAGTATTTT. This sequence encodes CASSRARETDTQYF.

The chain joins TRBV27 to TRBJ2-3; no reliable D call. V lost 8 bases and J 1 base, leaving 16 bases between the germline ends. This CDR3 contains 15 residues. Per germline, CDR1 MNHEY and CDR2 SMNVEV (reference sequence). CDR3 loop: CASSDESDGTDTQYF. CDR3 sequence (DNA): TGTGCCAGCTCCGACGAATCCGATGGCACAGATACGCAGTATTTT.

This clonotype was recorded at least ten times. The gene calls are TRBV3-1 and TRBJ2-5; D not certain. Germline assignment: CDR1 LGHDT and CDR2 YNNKEL (reference sequence). The CDR3 is 15 amino acids. V was trimmed by 1 base and J by 2 bases, leaving 11 bases between them. CDR3 sequence (DNA): TGTGCCAGCAGCCAAGGTCCCACCAGACAAGAGACCCAGTACTTC. It translates to CASSQGPTRQETQYF.

This clonotype was found many times. The chain couples TRBV19 to TRBJ1-2; 8 bases are a match to TRBD1. From germline, CDR1 is LNHDA and CDR2 SQIVND (reference sequence). The CDR3 runs 16 residues. Trimming at V came to 6 bases and at J to 1 base, leaving 10 bases not matched to a gene. In nucleotides, the CDR3 is TGTGCCAGTAGAAACCTCGGGACAGGCAGTAACTATGGCTACACCTTC. As protein: CASRNLGTGSNYGYTF.

CDR3 region: CASSLEEGKNIQYF. Here the CDR3 DNA reads TGTGCCAGCAGCTTAGAGGAGGGGAAAAACATTCAGTACTTC. This chain links TRBV7-9 with TRBJ2-4; TRBD2 is a possible D gene (6 bases). V was clipped by 1 base and J by 4 bases, with 8 bases between them. CDR3 size: 14 residues. Germline loops: CDR1 SEHNR, CDR2 FQNEAQ (reference sequence).

In this sample, this clonotype turned up many times. This chain links TRBV15 with TRBJ1-1; no reliable D call. The CDR3 extends over 12 amino acids. Trimming left V 3 bases short and J 10 bases short, with 12 bases between. Germline V CDR1 and CDR2: LNHNV, YYDKDF (reference sequence). In nucleotides, the CDR3 is TGTGCCACCAGCAGTCTTTCCCTGGGAGCTTTCTTT. Protein: CATSSLSLGAFF.